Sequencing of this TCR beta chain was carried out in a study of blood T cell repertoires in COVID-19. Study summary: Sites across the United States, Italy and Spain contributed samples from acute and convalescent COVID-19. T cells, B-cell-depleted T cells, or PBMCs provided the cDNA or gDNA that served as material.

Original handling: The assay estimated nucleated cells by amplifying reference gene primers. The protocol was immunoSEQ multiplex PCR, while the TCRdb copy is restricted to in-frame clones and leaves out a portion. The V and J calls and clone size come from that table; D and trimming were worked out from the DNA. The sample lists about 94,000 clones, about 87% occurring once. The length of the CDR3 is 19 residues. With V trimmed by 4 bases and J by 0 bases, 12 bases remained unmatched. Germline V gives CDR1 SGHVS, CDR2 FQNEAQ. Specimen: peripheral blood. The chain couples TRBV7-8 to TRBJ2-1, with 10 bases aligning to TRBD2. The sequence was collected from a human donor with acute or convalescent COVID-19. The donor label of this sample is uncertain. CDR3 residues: CASSSPAGGNLFSYNEQFF. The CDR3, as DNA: TGTGCCAGCAGCTCCCCAGCGGGGGGGAACCTTTTCTCCTACAATGAGCAGTTCTTC.